The clone carrying this TCR beta chain has just a few counts. Its antigen remains unknown. This sample was taken from a study of T cells in Graves' hyperthyroidism and ophthalmopathy. Study-wide findings and caveats: A model built on 13 V-J features separated ophthalmopathy from stable hyperthyroidism. Clonotypes that were expanded in thyroid above 0.001 mostly appeared in blood too.

The investigators amplified TCR beta CDR3 regions from RNA transcripts. The HTBI primer set drove a first-round RT-PCR of the TCR CDR3. TCRdb called the multiplex PCR reads again in MiXCR, with one record for every CDR3 protein. Seen here are some 550,000 distinct CDR3 sequences, 16% observed once, and the top ten hold more than 3%. In making diagnoses, clinical symptoms, serum thyroxine and TRAb, thyroid ultrasound and orbital computed tomography were all used. The CDR3 runs to 15 residues. The V gene lost 2 bases and the J gene lost 1 base, with 9 bases spanning the gap. Germline V gene sequence: CDR1 GTSNPN, CDR2 SVGIG (reference sequence).

The gene calls are TRBV30 and TRBJ2-6; the D is unclear. What was sequenced was blood. This sequence was found in a woman aged 40 to 49 with Graves' ophthalmopathy. The DNA for the CDR3 is TGTGCCTGGAGTCGTCGCGTTTCTGGGGCCAACGTCCTGACTTTC. Its protein product is CAWSRRVSGANVLTF.